The subject of this entry is one T cell receptor (beta chain). Its antigen remains unknown. The data are from a study of PD-1 blockade in classical Hodgkin lymphoma. Study-wide results and caveats: Patients starting nivolumab under 1 year after ASCT were excluded. Baseline diversity resembling that of newly diagnosed patients was seen in complete responders. According to reports, newly diagnosed patients had lower baseline TCR diversity than healthy donors, and relapsed/refractory patients had lower baseline TCR diversity still. In CD4+ cells, TCR diversity went up significantly by C4D1, but in CD8+ cells it did not.

CDR3 length equals 13 residues. Germline loops: CDR1 GTSNPN, CDR2 SVGIG (reference sequence). V lost 7 bases and J 2 bases, leaving 13 bases between the germline ends. The protocol was immunoSEQ multiplex PCR, while the TCRdb copy is restricted to in-frame clones and leaves out a portion. The repertoire holds 25,000 to 35,000 clones, roughly 87% seen once, with roughly 2.3% in the top ten. Brentuximab vedotin exposure varied, and every patient relapsed after autologous stem cell transplantation. Magnetic depletion of unwanted cells isolated CD4+ T cells from thawed PBMCs. Sample: CD4+ T cells from blood, taken at baseline. V usage is TRBV30 and J usage is TRBJ2-3; D not certain. This receptor was obtained from a human donor with classical Hodgkin lymphoma. The CDR3 bases are TGTGCCTCCCGACGGTCTAACACAGATACGCAGTATTTT. Translation: CASRRSNTDTQYF.